The clone carrying this T cell receptor beta chain was seen more than once but under ten times. Its antigen is not known. This entry comes from a study of T-cell reconstitution after alpha-beta-depleted transplantation in children. Study-wide points: At the one-year point after transplant, T-cell counts and TCRbeta diversity were found to come mostly from T cells that had been newly produced. Several hundred expanded graft clones reportedly supplied alpha-beta T cells about two months after transplant.

Looked up from germline, CDR1 is DFQATT and CDR2 is SNEGSKA (reference sequence). J was trimmed by 2 bases and V by 6 bases; bases with no gene match: 6. This CDR3 has 15 amino acids. Preparation of the TCRbeta library involved a method that used unique molecular identifiers. One entry per CDR3 protein results from TCRdb running MiXCR on the PCR reads. This table has 100,000 or so distinct CDR3 sequences, about a quarter appearing once. The sequenced sample was PBMCs, obtained before TCRalphabeta/CD19-depleted stem cell transplant. The gene calls are TRBV20-1 and TRBJ2-7; 14 bases are a match to TRBD2. The receptor was derived from a boy aged 2 to 9 with acute lymphoblastic leukemia, due to receive a stem cell transplant. The CDR3 here is CSAGLAGGITYEQYF. The CDR3 DNA sequence: TGCAGTGCCGGACTAGCGGGAGGAATAACCTACGAGCAGTACTTC.